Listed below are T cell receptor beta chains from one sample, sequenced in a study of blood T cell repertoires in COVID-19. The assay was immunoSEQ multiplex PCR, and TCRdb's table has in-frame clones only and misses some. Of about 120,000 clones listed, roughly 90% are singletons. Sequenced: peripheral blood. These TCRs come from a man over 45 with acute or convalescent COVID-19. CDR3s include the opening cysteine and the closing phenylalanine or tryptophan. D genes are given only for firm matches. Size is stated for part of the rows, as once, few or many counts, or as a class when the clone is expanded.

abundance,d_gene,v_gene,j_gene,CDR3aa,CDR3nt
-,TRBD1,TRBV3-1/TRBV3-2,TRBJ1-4,CASSPHPGQGAGGEKLFF,TGTGCCAGCAGCCCACACCCGGGACAGGGGGCGGGTGGTGAAAAACTGTTTTTT
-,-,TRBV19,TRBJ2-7,CASSIVTGIYEQYF,TGTGCCAGTAGTATCGTTACAGGGATCTACGAGCAGTACTTC
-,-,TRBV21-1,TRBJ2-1,CASSKVVGRAGNEQFF,TGTGCCAGCAGCAAAGTTGTCGGGAGGGCTGGCAATGAGCAGTTCTTC
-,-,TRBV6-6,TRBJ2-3,CASSYSASSTDTQYF,TGTGCCAGCAGTTACTCCGCTAGCAGCACAGATACGCAGTATTTT
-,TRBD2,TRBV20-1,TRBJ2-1,CSASLLSSGNDEQFF,TGCAGTGCTAGTCTTTTGTCTAGCGGGAATGATGAGCAGTTCTTC
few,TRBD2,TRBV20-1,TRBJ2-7,CSASWISLAGAALYEQYF,TGCAGTGCTAGTTGGATCTCTCTAGCGGGAGCCGCCCTTTACGAGCAGTACTTC
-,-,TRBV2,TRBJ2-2,CASSGPVEVNTGELFF,TGTGCCAGCAGTGGCCCTGTGGAGGTGAACACCGGGGAGCTGTTTTTT
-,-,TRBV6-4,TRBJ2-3,CASSDRGSTDTQYF,TGTGCCAGCAGTGACCGCGGTAGCACAGATACGCAGTATTTT
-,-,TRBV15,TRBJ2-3,CATKTPRGKGTDTQYF,TGTGCCACCAAGACGCCTCGCGGGAAGGGCACAGATACGCAGTATTTT
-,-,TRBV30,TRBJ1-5,CAWSAQFNQPQHF,TGTGCCTGGAGTGCGCAGTTCAATCAGCCCCAGCATTTT
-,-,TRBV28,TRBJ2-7,CASSATGDLGGEQYF,TGTGCCAGCAGTGCAACCGGGGACCTAGGGGGCGAGCAGTACTTC
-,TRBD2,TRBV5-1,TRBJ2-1,CASSLGSGSSYNEQFF,TGCGCCAGCAGCTTGGGAAGCGGGAGCTCCTACAATGAGCAGTTCTTC
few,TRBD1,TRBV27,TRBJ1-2,CASRAGQGAGYTF,TGTGCCAGCAGAGCAGGACAGGGGGCTGGCTACACCTTC
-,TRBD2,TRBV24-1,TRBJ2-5,CATSDLIDGRGLAVETQYF,TGTGCCACCAGTGATCTTATCGACGGGCGGGGACTAGCGGTAGAGACCCAGTACTTC
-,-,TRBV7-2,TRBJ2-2,CASSLGRGLAAANTGELFF,TGTGCCAGCAGCTTAGGGCGGGGGCTAGCGGCGGCGAACACCGGGGAGCTGTTTTTT
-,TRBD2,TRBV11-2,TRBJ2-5,CASSLGLAGGGETQYF,TGTGCCAGCAGCTTGGGACTAGCGGGAGGTGGGGAGACCCAGTACTTC
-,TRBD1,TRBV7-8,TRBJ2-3,CASSLGTGRSDTQYF,TGTGCCAGCAGCTTAGGGACAGGGAGGTCAGATACGCAGTATTTT
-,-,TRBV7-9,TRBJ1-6,CASSPTSPGVPSPLHF,TGTGCCAGCAGCCCCACGTCCCCAGGGGTTCCTTCACCCCTCCACTTT
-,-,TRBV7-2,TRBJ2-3,CASSSAFAPRDTQYF,TGTGCCAGCAGCTCCGCGTTCGCTCCACGAGATACGCAGTATTTT
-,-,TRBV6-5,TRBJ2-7,CASSYSGLGYEQYF,TGTGCCAGCAGTTACTCGGGGCTAGGCTACGAGCAGTACTTC
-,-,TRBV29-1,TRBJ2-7,CSVVPTETYEQYF,TGCAGCGTTGTTCCGACAGAAACCTACGAGCAGTACTTC
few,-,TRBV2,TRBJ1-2,CASRDQGRTPLAGYTF,TGTGCCAGCAGGGACCAGGGGAGAACCCCTCTGGCAGGCTACACCTTC
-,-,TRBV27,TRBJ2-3,CASSSQYSTDTQYF,TGTGCCAGCAGTTCCCAGTACAGCACAGATACGCAGTATTTT
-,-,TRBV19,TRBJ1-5,CASSSEAWGNQPQHF,TGTGCCAGTAGTTCAGAGGCTTGGGGCAATCAGCCCCAGCATTTT
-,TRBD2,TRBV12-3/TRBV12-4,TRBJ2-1,CASSLIAGNEQFF,TGTGCCAGCAGTTTAATAGCGGGCAATGAGCAGTTCTTC
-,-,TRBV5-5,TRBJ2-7,CASSLLAMGYEQYF,TGTGCCAGCAGCCTCCTAGCGATGGGCTACGAGCAGTACTTC
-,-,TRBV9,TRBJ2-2,CASSVVTNTGELFF,TGTGCCAGCAGCGTAGTGACAAACACCGGGGAGCTGTTTTTT
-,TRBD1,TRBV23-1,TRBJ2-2,CARNRGKNTGELFF,TGCGCCAGGAACAGGGGGAAGAACACCGGGGAGCTGTTTTTT
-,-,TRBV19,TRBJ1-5,CASSSVRAFNQPQHF,TGTGCCAGTAGTTCGGTCAGGGCCTTTAATCAGCCCCAGCATTTT
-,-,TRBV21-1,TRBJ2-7,CASSKVHPGLVEDVSYEQYF,TGTGCCAGCAGCAAAGTTCACCCGGGACTAGTAGAGGATGTTAGCTACGAGCAGTACTTC
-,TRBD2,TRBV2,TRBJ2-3,CASTLGLESTDTQYF,TGTGCCAGCACCCTAGGACTAGAGAGCACAGATACGCAGTATTTT
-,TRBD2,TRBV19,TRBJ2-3,CASSPGLAGGWADTQYF,TGTGCCAGTAGTCCCGGACTAGCGGGAGGTTGGGCAGATACGCAGTATTTT
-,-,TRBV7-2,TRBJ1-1,CASSLGQSNTEAFF,TGTGCCAGCAGCTTAGGACAGAGTAACACTGAAGCTTTCTTT
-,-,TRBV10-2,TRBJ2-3,CGKNAGRSSTDTQYF,TGCGGAAAAAATGCTGGCCGATCTAGCACAGATACGCAGTATTTT
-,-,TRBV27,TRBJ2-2,CASSFYVANTGELFF,TGTGCCAGCAGCTTTTACGTGGCCAACACCGGGGAGCTGTTTTTT
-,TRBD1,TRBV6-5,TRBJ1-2,CASTYSGQGIYGYTF,TGTGCCAGCACTTACTCGGGACAGGGGATCTATGGCTACACCTTC
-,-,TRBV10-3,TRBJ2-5,CAISGGGTQYF,TGTGCCATCAGTGGCGGAGGGACCCAGTACTTC
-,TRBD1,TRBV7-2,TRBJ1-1,CASSVQGAGTEAFF,TGTGCCAGCAGCGTACAGGGGGCAGGGACTGAAGCTTTCTTT
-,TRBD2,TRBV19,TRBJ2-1,CASSPGSGRVTNEQFF,TGTGCCAGTAGTCCGGGAAGCGGGAGAGTTACCAATGAGCAGTTCTTC